The 14 T cell receptor beta chains presented below share a single source sample, sequenced in a study of blood T cell repertoires in COVID-19. Libraries were prepared by immunoSEQ multiplex PCR; TCRdb keeps only in-frame clonotypes and omits some of them. This table has about 46,000 clones, under 85% appearing once. The sample taken for sequencing was peripheral blood. Receptors were obtained from a man aged 55 to 70 with acute or convalescent COVID-19.

The gene calls are TRBV9 and TRBJ1-5; TRBD1 might be the D (5 bases). The CDR3 is made up of 15 amino acids. Germline CDR1 reads SGDLS; CDR2 reads YYNGEE. V was cut by 3 bases and J by 1 base, with 11 bases left in between. The CDR3 reads CASSAGTQSNQPQHF. The CDR3 DNA reads as TGTGCCAGCAGCGCCGGGACTCAAAGCAATCAGCCCCAGCATTTT.

This clone was picked up one time. The chain recombines TRBV9 with TRBJ2-7, with D uncertain. Per germline, CDR1 SGDLS and CDR2 YYNGEE. V gave up 0 bases and J gave up 2 bases, with 9 bases separating them. This CDR3 spans 14 amino acids. The DNA for the CDR3 is TGTGCCAGCAGCGTAGATGTCAGTACCTACGAGCAGTACTTC. Translated, it gives CASSVDVSTYEQYF. The variable domain in full, completed from reference TRBV9 and TRBJ2-7, reads DSGVTQTPKHLITATGQRVTLRCSPRSGDLSVYWYQQSLDQGLQFLIQYYNGEERAKGNILERFSAQQFPDLHSELNLSSLELGDSALYFCASSVDVSTYEQYFGPGTRLTVT.

The chain uses TRBV2 and TRBJ1-3; D is unresolved. This CDR3 has 12 amino acids. CDR1 is SNHLY, CDR2 FYNNEI, per germline. Trimming left V 7 bases short and J 3 bases short, with 7 bases between. For the CDR3, the DNA is TGTGCCAGCATGAGGGTTGGAAACACCATATATTTT. It encodes CASMRVGNTIYF.

The chain joins TRBV5-6 to TRBJ2-1, with 11 nucleotides matching TRBD2. CDR3 length: 16 residues. V shed 2 bases and J 4 bases; nucleotides not matched to a gene: 5. Germline V lookup: CDR1 SGHDT, CDR2 YYEEEE. The CDR3 sequence is CASSFLTSGDYNEQFF. The CDR3 nucleotides read TGTGCCAGCAGCTTCCTGACTAGCGGGGATTACAATGAGCAGTTCTTC. Drawing the rest from reference TRBV5-6 and TRBJ2-1, the complete variable domain is DAGVTQSPTHLIKTRGQQVTLRCSPKSGHDTVSWYQQALGQGPQFIFQYYEEEERQRGNFPDRFSGHQFPNYSSELNVNALLLGDSALYLCASSFLTSGDYNEQFFGPGTRLTVL.

This chain joins TRBV29-1 and TRBJ1-3; D uncertain. The length of the CDR3 is 15 residues. The ends were cut back, 6 bases at V and 0 bases at J, with 15 bases in the middle. Germline lookup yields CDR1 SQVTM and CDR2 ANQGSEA. The CDR3 DNA is TGCAGCGTCGATGACCCGGGATTCTCTGGAAACACCATATATTTT. This sequence encodes CSVDDPGFSGNTIYF.

V gene TRBV5-6 combines with J gene TRBJ2-1, with 12 nucleotides matching TRBD2. V trimming: 7 bases; J trimming: 3 bases; junction bases outside the gene matches: 2. The CDR3 spans 14 residues. The germline CDR1 and CDR2 sequences are SGHDT and YYEEEE. As DNA, the CDR3 is TGTGCCAGCGGACTAGCGGGGAGCTACAATGAGCAGTTCTTC. This sequence encodes CASGLAGSYNEQFF.

The CDR3 region is CASSRPGQNIYGYTF. The CDR3, as DNA: TGCGCCAGCAGCCGTCCGGGACAGAATATTTATGGCTACACCTTC. This sequence joins TRBV4-3 and TRBJ1-2; 7 bases are a match to TRBD1. CDR1 and CDR2 from the germline V gene are LGHNA and YSLEER. Trimming at V came to 4 bases and at J to 5 bases, leaving 10 bases not matched to a gene. CDR3 size: 15 residues.

A single count supports this clone. The chain links TRBV5-1 to TRBJ2-7; possible D gene TRBD1, 6 bases. V lost 4 bases, J lost 0 bases, and 14 bases lay in between. CDR1 is SGHRS and CDR2 is YFSETQ in the germline V gene. The CDR3 runs to 15 residues. The CDR3 nucleotides are TGCGCCAGCAGCGGGCTGGGACACAGCTCCTACGAGCAGTACTTC. This encodes CASSGLGHSSYEQYF. The whole variable domain, remainder taken from reference TRBV5-1 and TRBJ2-7, is KAGVTQTPRYLIKTRGQQVTLSCSPISGHRSVSWYQQTPGQGLQFLFEYFSETQRNKGNFPGRFSGRQFSNSRSEMNVSTLELGDSALYLCASSGLGHSSYEQYFGPGTRLTVT.

This chain joins TRBV7-9 and TRBJ1-3; 7 bases fit TRBD1. CDR1 is SEHNR, CDR2 FQNEAQ, per germline (reference sequence). This CDR3 comprises 16 residues. V shed 1 base and J 1 base; nucleotides not matched to a gene: 4. As DNA, the CDR3 is TGTGCCAGCAGCTTAGAGAGACAGGGATCTGGAAACACCATATATTTT. Translating gives CASSLERQGSGNTIYF.

The chain combines TRBV6-5 with TRBJ1-2, with D possibly being TRBD1 (6 bases). V lost 8 bases and J lost 4, with 17 bases in between. Germline CDR1 MNHEY, CDR2 SVGAGI. CDR3 length: 14 residues. The CDR3, as DNA: TGTGCCAGCCATGCGGGGGACAAGCTCTATGGCTACACCTTC. Translation gives CASHAGDKLYGYTF.

This chain uses TRBV12-3 or TRBV12-4 with TRBJ1-4, with 9 bases lining up with TRBD1. V lost 6 bases, J lost 8 bases, and 4 bases stayed unmatched. The length of the CDR3 is 13 residues. Written as DNA, the CDR3 is TGTGCCAGCAGCCCTGGACAGGGGGAAAAACTGTTTTTT. It translates to CASSPGQGEKLFF.

This chain connects TRBV6-5 to TRBJ1-5, with D possibly being TRBD1 (6 bases). V dropped 4 bases and J dropped 4 bases, with 17 bases sitting between them. The CDR3 extends over 16 amino acids. From germline, CDR1 is MNHEY and CDR2 SVGAGI. The DNA for the CDR3 is TGTGCCAGCAGTTCCCGAGAAACAGGGAAAAATCAGCCCCAGCATTTT. Translation gives CASSSRETGKNQPQHF.

V usage is TRBV7-2 and J usage is TRBJ1-5; D perhaps matches TRBD1 (6 bases). Trimming cost V 5 bases and J 0 bases, with 11 bases left between them. The germline V gene encodes CDR1 SGHTA and CDR2 FQGNSA. This CDR3 has 15 amino acids. The CDR3 DNA follows: TGTGCCAGCAGCGCACAGGGTAGTAGCAATCAGCCCCAGCATTTT. Translation: CASSAQGSSNQPQHF. The variable domain in full, completed from reference TRBV7-2 and TRBJ1-5, reads GAGVSQSPSNKVTEKGKDVELRCDPISGHTALYWYRQSLGQGLEFLIYFQGNSAPDKSGLPSDRFSAERTGGSVSTLTIQRTQQEDSAVYLCASSAQGSSNQPQHFGDGTRLSIL.

This clone appeared once. The gene calls are TRBV10-3 and TRBJ1-2, with TRBD1 matching over 9 bases. J lost 4 bases, V lost 5 bases, and 5 bases had no gene match. From germline, CDR1 is ENHRY and CDR2 SYGVKD. The CDR3 runs 14 residues. CDR3 nucleotide sequence: TGTGCCATCAGTATGGGACAGGGCGCCTATGGCTACACCTTC. Protein product: CAISMGQGAYGYTF.